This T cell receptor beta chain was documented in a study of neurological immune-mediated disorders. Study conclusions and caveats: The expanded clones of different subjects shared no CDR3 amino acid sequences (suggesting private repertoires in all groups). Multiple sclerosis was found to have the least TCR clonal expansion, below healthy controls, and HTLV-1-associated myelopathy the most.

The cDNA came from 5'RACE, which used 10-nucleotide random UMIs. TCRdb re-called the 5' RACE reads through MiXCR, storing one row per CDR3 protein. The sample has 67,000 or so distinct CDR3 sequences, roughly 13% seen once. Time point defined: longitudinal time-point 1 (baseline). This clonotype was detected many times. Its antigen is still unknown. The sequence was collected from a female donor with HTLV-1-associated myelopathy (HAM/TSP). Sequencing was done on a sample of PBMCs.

Here the CDR3 DNA reads TGTGCCAGCACCCGGGCGGGCGGGACAGGATCCTACGAGCAGTACTTC. Translation gives CASTRAGGTGSYEQYF. The rearrangement uses TRBV28 and TRBJ2-7; 8 bases agree with TRBD1. J lost 1 base, V lost 7 bases, and 12 bases had no gene match. The germline CDR1 and CDR2 sequences are MDHEN and SYDVKM. CDR3 size: 16 residues.